The clone carrying this T cell receptor (beta chain) occurred a few times. Antigen specificity is unknown. The PCR employed 60 Vbeta primers together with 13 Jbeta primers. Original analysis: An analysis that came later counted some 80 million unique TCR beta chains, approximately 10 million shared. TCRdb's copy holds only in-frame clones and misses some; the assay was immunoSEQ multiplex PCR. V and J calls and clone size are as listed in that table; D and trimming were resolved from the DNA. The table shows about 200,000 clones, with 9.5% to 15% occurring only once. The data were taken from a study of cytomegalovirus exposure and HLA in healthy donors. Whole-study findings and limits: What TCR beta sequences reportedly achieved was accurate prediction of HLA-A and HLA-B alleles in most subjects. Most sequenced TCRs were rare (though some public TCRs occurred in many donors).

V shed 1 base and J 4 bases; nucleotides not matched to a gene: 11. Looked up from germline, CDR1 is MGHRA and CDR2 is YSYEKL. The CDR3 extends over 18 amino acids. The chain is built from TRBV4-1 and TRBJ2-2, with 8 bases fitting TRBD2. Sequencing was carried out using PBMCs. The source of this sequence is a man aged 45-65 years in good health and CMV-seropositive. The CDR3 loop reads CASSQAIRGGRGTGELFF. DNA of the CDR3: TGCGCCAGCAGCCAAGCTATACGGGGGGGCCGGGGCACCGGGGAGCTGTTTTTT.